The source of this TCR beta chain is a study of shared clonotypes between healthy human individuals. Using 200 ng DNA, approximately 30,000 T cell genomes, the sorted-subset replicate PCRs were run. Original data processing: ImmunoSEQ supplied junction-only sequences lacking quality scores, so filtering was different. This table comes from immunoSEQ multiplex PCR, and its TCRdb copy is limited to in-frame clones, with some not included. V and J calls and clone size are copied from that table; D and trimming were computed from the DNA. Of 1,500,000 or so clones in the sample, about 98.5% are singletons; the top ten hold around 0.33%. Study results and caveats: It was only blood that was sampled, and tissue repertoires likely differ.

Concerning this clone itself: Its antigen is undetermined.

Trimming took off 2 bases at V and 2 bases at J, with 10 bases between the two ends. There are 14 residues in the CDR3. The germline V gene encodes CDR1 MNHEY and CDR2 SVGAGI. Everyone who donated was a Caucasian adult who lived in Nashville, Tennessee. The rearrangement uses TRBV6-5 and TRBJ2-7; D could derive from TRBD1 or TRBD2 (5 bases each). Sequenced input: naive CD4+ T cells sorted from blood. Subset in this sample: CD45RA+ positively selected. The sequence was collected from a man under 40 in good health. The CDR3 reads CASSYGASPYEQYF. The CDR3 DNA reads TGTGCCAGCAGTTACGGGGCTAGCCCCTACGAGCAGTACTTC.